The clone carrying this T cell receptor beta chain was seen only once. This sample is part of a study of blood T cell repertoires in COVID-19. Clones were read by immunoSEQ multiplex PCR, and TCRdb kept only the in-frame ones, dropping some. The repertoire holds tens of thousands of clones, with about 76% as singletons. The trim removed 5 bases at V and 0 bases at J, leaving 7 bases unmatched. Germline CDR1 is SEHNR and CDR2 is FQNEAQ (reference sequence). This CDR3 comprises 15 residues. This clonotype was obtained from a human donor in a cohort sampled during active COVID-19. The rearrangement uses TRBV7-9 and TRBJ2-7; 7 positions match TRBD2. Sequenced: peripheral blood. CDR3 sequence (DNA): TGTGCCAGCAGCGAAGGGAGGGGCCTCTCCTACGAGCAGTACTTC. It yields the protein CASSEGRGLSYEQYF.